The clone carrying this T cell receptor beta chain showed up just a few times. The TCR beta library used iRepertoire HTBI primers with Arm-PCR amplification of CDR3. TCRdb itself ran the multiplex PCR reads through MiXCR, one entry per CDR3 protein. The sample lists roughly 450,000 distinct CDR3 sequences; 20% to 25% were seen once. This record comes from a study of regulatory T cells in long-lasting Graves disease. The CDR3 length is 13 residues. Germline V gene lookup returns CDR1 LGHNA and CDR2 YSLEER. V gave up 0 bases and J gave up 6 bases, with 8 bases separating them. Time point here: persistent/refractory GD, antithyroid drugs over 5 years with positive TRAb. With RNA extracted from PBMCs as input, the TCR library was made.

The V gene is TRBV4-3, the J gene TRBJ1-2; TRBD1 is a possible D gene (5 bases). This receptor was obtained from a female donor with Graves disease. The sample here was peripheral blood mononuclear cells (PBMCs), taken when the disease was refractory, from a patient treated with antithyroid drugs. CDR3 in amino acids: CASSQEGGDGYTF. In DNA, the CDR3 is TGCGCCAGCAGCCAAGAGGGGGGGGATGGCTACACCTTC.